Listed below are T cell receptor beta chains from one sample, sequenced in a study of blood T cell repertoires in COVID-19. Sequencing used immunoSEQ multiplex PCR; TCRdb keeps in-frame clones, though not all of them. The table has approximately 110,000 clones, approximately 85% seen once. The sequenced sample was peripheral blood. These TCRs come from a human donor in a cohort sampled during active COVID-19. Each CDR3 is given without its conserved first and last residue. Each record gives: J gene, V gene, clone size, CDR3 protein. Only some rows state a clone size, as once, few, many or a class for expanded clones.

j_gene: TRBJ2-1
v_gene: TRBV18
abundance: .
CDR3aa: ASSPPRAYNEQF

j_gene: TRBJ2-5
v_gene: TRBV28
abundance: .
CDR3aa: ASSSWSGREETQY

j_gene: TRBJ1-1
v_gene: TRBV7-3
abundance: .
CDR3aa: ASSRGANTEAF

j_gene: TRBJ2-5
v_gene: TRBV7-2
abundance: .
CDR3aa: ASSLDLRERTQY

j_gene: TRBJ2-7
v_gene: TRBV2
abundance: few
CDR3aa: ASRGQGAGEQY

j_gene: TRBJ2-7
v_gene: TRBV7-9
abundance: .
CDR3aa: ASSYLDRSSYEQY

j_gene: TRBJ1-5
v_gene: TRBV28
abundance: .
CDR3aa: ASSLTGNQPQH

j_gene: TRBJ2-3
v_gene: TRBV27
abundance: .
CDR3aa: ASSTSGRTQY

j_gene: TRBJ1-5
v_gene: TRBV18
abundance: .
CDR3aa: ASSPPGDHNQPQH

j_gene: TRBJ2-1
v_gene: TRBV5-5
abundance: .
CDR3aa: ASKGQGRNEQF

j_gene: TRBJ1-2
v_gene: TRBV6-5
abundance: .
CDR3aa: ASSPMLGLEGYT

j_gene: TRBJ1-4
v_gene: TRBV10-1
abundance: .
CDR3aa: ASSETGATNEKLF

j_gene: TRBJ2-3
v_gene: TRBV15
abundance: .
CDR3aa: ATSRVPAGGPGDTQY

j_gene: TRBJ2-1
v_gene: TRBV3-1/TRBV3-2
abundance: .
CDR3aa: ASSQGGGRGPYNEQF

j_gene: TRBJ2-1
v_gene: TRBV4-1
abundance: .
CDR3aa: ASSQERHGHHYNEQF

j_gene: TRBJ2-7
v_gene: TRBV4-1
abundance: .
CDR3aa: ASSQRGFSYEQY

j_gene: TRBJ2-1
v_gene: TRBV3-1/TRBV3-2
abundance: .
CDR3aa: ASSPQSSRGGQF

j_gene: TRBJ2-2
v_gene: TRBV13
abundance: .
CDR3aa: ASSSYGGTSGTGELF

j_gene: TRBJ2-1
v_gene: TRBV6-6
abundance: once
CDR3aa: ASSPGGGPNEQF

j_gene: TRBJ2-2
v_gene: TRBV5-4
abundance: .
CDR3aa: ASSLPGTGPTGELF

j_gene: TRBJ2-3
v_gene: TRBV2
abundance: once
CDR3aa: ASTRAGPTDTQY

j_gene: TRBJ2-1
v_gene: TRBV9
abundance: .
CDR3aa: ASSPPLAGAAWDEQF

j_gene: TRBJ1-4
v_gene: TRBV10-3
abundance: .
CDR3aa: AISETGQANEKLF

j_gene: TRBJ1-2
v_gene: TRBV3-1/TRBV3-2
abundance: .
CDR3aa: ASSQEGARFGGYT

j_gene: TRBJ2-7
v_gene: TRBV7-6
abundance: .
CDR3aa: ASSESGQGHEQY

j_gene: TRBJ2-3
v_gene: TRBV6-5
abundance: .
CDR3aa: ASSRESGRTQY

j_gene: TRBJ2-3
v_gene: TRBV4-3
abundance: .
CDR3aa: ASSPSSGRVQDTQY

j_gene: TRBJ2-7
v_gene: TRBV6-5
abundance: once
CDR3aa: ASGSGARAYEQY

j_gene: TRBJ2-3
v_gene: TRBV5-5
abundance: once
CDR3aa: ASLFGLGTDTQY

j_gene: TRBJ2-6
v_gene: TRBV6-5
abundance: .
CDR3aa: ASRVSGANVLT

j_gene: TRBJ2-1
v_gene: TRBV7-5
abundance: .
CDR3aa: ARSLVGTSGGRCNPYNEQF

j_gene: TRBJ2-1
v_gene: TRBV5-1
abundance: .
CDR3aa: ASSSDSSSYNEQF

j_gene: TRBJ2-7
v_gene: TRBV5-1
abundance: once
CDR3aa: ASSFGGRSGEQY

j_gene: TRBJ1-1
v_gene: TRBV7-6
abundance: once
CDR3aa: ASSFWTGGGTEAF

j_gene: TRBJ2-1
v_gene: TRBV19
abundance: once
CDR3aa: ASSGGQGWFREQF

j_gene: TRBJ2-3
v_gene: TRBV5-4
abundance: .
CDR3aa: ASSWTSGTDTQY

j_gene: TRBJ2-1
v_gene: TRBV10-2
abundance: once
CDR3aa: ASSGKREWGEQF

j_gene: TRBJ2-5
v_gene: TRBV7-2
abundance: .
CDR3aa: ASSQDRGHETQY

j_gene: TRBJ2-7
v_gene: TRBV11-2
abundance: .
CDR3aa: ASSSGVQGKF

j_gene: TRBJ2-3
v_gene: TRBV19
abundance: .
CDR3aa: ASSIARVAVTDTQY

j_gene: TRBJ2-2
v_gene: TRBV19
abundance: few
CDR3aa: ASSGRGTVNTGELF

j_gene: TRBJ2-7
v_gene: TRBV11-2
abundance: .
CDR3aa: ASSRILAGGPVIDEQY

j_gene: TRBJ1-2
v_gene: TRBV5-1
abundance: .
CDR3aa: ASSLAVGPYGYT

j_gene: TRBJ2-3
v_gene: TRBV5-1
abundance: .
CDR3aa: ASSLTGLAGLTDTQY

j_gene: TRBJ1-4
v_gene: TRBV9
abundance: .
CDR3aa: ASSGYGTEEKLF

j_gene: TRBJ2-5
v_gene: TRBV9
abundance: .
CDR3aa: ASSEGLLQETQY

j_gene: TRBJ2-7
v_gene: TRBV2
abundance: .
CDR3aa: ASNPTGSEQY

j_gene: TRBJ1-1
v_gene: TRBV18
abundance: .
CDR3aa: ASSQGQGASEAF

j_gene: TRBJ1-1
v_gene: TRBV5-1
abundance: .
CDR3aa: ASSLAPGGPTEAF

j_gene: TRBJ1-1
v_gene: TRBV5-4
abundance: .
CDR3aa: ASSWDSTEAF

j_gene: TRBJ1-5
v_gene: TRBV28
abundance: .
CDR3aa: ASRGQGDNQPQH

j_gene: TRBJ2-1
v_gene: TRBV5-8
abundance: once
CDR3aa: ASSLNGRWQF

j_gene: TRBJ1-5
v_gene: TRBV7-8
abundance: few
CDR3aa: ASSFLPGQGVGSNQPQH

j_gene: TRBJ2-1
v_gene: TRBV3-1/TRBV3-2
abundance: .
CDR3aa: ASQNFNEQF

j_gene: TRBJ2-2
v_gene: TRBV7-2
abundance: .
CDR3aa: ASSLDPSGTTGELF